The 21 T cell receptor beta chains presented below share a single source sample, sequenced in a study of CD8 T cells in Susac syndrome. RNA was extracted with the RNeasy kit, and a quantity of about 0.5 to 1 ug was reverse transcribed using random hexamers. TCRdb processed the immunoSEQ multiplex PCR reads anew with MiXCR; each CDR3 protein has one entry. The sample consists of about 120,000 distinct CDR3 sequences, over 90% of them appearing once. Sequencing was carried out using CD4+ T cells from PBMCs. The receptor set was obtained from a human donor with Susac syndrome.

The CDR3 protein is CASSLRTGVTYNEQFF. The DNA for the CDR3 is TGTGCCAGCAGTTTAAGAACGGGAGTAACCTACAATGAGCAGTTCTTC. V gene TRBV12-3 or TRBV12-4 combines with J gene TRBJ2-1, with D possibly matching TRBD2 (6 bases). With 2 bases removed from V and 2 bases from J, the gap between germline ends came to 13 bases. The length of the CDR3 is 16 residues.

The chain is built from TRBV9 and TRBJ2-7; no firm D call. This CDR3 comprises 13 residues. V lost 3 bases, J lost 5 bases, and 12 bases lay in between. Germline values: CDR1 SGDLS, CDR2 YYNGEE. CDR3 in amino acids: CASSAQNTDEQYF. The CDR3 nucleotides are TGTGCCAGCAGCGCTCAGAATACCGACGAGCAGTACTTC.

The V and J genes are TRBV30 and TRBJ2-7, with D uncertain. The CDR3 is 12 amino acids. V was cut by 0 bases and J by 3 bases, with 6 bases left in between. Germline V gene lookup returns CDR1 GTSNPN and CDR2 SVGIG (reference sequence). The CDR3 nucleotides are TGTGCCTGGAGTGTTGGGGTCTACGAGCAGTACTTC. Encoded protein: CAWSVGVYEQYF.

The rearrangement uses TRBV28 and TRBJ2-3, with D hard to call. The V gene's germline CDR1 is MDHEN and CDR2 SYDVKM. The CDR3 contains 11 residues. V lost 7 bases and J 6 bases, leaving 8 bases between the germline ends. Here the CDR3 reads CASTSIDTQYF. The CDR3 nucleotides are TGTGCCAGCACCTCTATCGATACGCAGTATTTT.

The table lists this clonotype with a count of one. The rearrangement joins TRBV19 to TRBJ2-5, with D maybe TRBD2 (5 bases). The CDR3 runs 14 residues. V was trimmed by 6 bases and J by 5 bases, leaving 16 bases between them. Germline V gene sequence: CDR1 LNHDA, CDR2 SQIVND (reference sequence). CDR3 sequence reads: CASSSMGEVETQYF. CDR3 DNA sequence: TGTGCCAGTAGCTCGATGGGAGAGGTGGAGACCCAGTACTTC.

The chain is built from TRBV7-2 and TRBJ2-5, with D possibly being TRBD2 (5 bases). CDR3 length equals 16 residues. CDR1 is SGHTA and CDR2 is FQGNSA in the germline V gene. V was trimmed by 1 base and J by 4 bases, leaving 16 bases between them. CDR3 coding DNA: TGTGCCAGCAGCTTAGGCCGTGGGAGCGGTCGAGAGACCCAGTACTTC. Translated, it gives CASSLGRGSGRETQYF.

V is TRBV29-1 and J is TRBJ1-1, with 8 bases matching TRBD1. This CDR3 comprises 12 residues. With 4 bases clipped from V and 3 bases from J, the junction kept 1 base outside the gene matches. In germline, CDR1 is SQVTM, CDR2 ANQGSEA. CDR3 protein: CSVGTGYTEAFF. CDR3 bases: TGCAGCGTTGGGACAGGGTACACTGAAGCTTTCTTT.

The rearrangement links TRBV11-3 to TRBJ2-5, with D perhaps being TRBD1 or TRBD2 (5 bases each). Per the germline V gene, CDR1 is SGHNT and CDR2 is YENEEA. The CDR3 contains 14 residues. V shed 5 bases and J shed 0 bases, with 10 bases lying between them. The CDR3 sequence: CASSPGPHQETQYF. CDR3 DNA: TGTGCCAGCAGCCCGGGACCTCACCAAGAGACCCAGTACTTC.

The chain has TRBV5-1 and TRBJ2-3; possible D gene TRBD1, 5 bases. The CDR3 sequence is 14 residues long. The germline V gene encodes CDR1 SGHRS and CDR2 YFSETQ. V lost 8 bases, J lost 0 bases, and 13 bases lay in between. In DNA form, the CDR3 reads TGCGCCAGTCAAGACAGATCTAGCACAGATACGCAGTATTTT. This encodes CASQDRSSTDTQYF. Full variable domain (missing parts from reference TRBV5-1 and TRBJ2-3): KAGVTQTPRYLIKTRGQQVTLSCSPISGHRSVSWYQQTPGQGLQFLFEYFSETQRNKGNFPGRFSGRQFSNSRSEMNVSTLELGDSALYLCASQDRSSTDTQYFGPGTRLTVL.

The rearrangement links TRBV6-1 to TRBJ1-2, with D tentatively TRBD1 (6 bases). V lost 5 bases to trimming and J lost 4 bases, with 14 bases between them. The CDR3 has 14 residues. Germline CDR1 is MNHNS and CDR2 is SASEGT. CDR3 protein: CASSTTGIGYGYTF. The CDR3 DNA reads TGTGCCAGCAGTACTACAGGGATTGGCTATGGCTACACCTTC.

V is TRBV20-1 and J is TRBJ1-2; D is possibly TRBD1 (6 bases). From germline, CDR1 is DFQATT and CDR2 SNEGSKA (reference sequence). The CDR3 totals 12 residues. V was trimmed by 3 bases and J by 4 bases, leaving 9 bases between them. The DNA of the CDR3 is TGCAGTGCTAGTGGGACAACCTATGGCTACACCTTC. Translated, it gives CSASGTTYGYTF.

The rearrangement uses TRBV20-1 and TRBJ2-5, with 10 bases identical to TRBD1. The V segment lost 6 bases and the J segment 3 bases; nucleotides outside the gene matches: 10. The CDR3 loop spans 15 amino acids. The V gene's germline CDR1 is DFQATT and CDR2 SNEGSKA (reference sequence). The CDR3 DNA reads TGCAGTGCCCAAACCGGGACAGGGGTTAAAGAGACCCAGTACTTC. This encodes CSAQTGTGVKETQYF.

CDR3: CASSHRPGGRYEQYF. The CDR3 nucleotides read TGTGCCAGCAGCCATAGACCGGGAGGAAGATACGAGCAGTACTTC. This chain connects TRBV3-1 to TRBJ2-7; TRBD2 matches 7 bases. Trimming removed 3 bases from V and 4 bases from J; junction bases left unmatched: 9. The CDR3 extends over 15 amino acids. Germline V lookup: CDR1 LGHDT, CDR2 YNNKEL (reference sequence).

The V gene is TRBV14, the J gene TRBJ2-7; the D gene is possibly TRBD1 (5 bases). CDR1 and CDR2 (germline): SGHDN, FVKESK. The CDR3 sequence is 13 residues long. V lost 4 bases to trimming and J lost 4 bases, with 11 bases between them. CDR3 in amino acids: CASSPGLQYEQYF. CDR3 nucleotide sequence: TGTGCCAGCAGCCCAGGGTTACAATACGAGCAGTACTTC.

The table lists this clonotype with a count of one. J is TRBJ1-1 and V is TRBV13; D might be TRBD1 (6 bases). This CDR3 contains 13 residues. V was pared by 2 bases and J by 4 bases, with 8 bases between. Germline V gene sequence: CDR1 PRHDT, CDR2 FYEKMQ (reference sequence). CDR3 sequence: CASSLYRATEAFF. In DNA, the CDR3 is TGTGCCAGCAGCTTATACAGGGCCACTGAAGCTTTCTTT.

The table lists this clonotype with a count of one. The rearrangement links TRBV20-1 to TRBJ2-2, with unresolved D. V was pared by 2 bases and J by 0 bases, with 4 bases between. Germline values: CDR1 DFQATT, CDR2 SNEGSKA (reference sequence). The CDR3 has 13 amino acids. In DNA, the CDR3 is TGCAGTGCTAGACGGTCGAACACCGGGGAGCTGTTTTTT. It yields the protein CSARRSNTGELFF.

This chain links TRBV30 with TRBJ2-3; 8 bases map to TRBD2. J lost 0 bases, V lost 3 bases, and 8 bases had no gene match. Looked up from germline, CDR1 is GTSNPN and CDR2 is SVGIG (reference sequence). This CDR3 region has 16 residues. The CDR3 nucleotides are TGTGCCTGGAGCCGAGCGGGAGCCATGAGCACAGATACGCAGTATTTT. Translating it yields CAWSRAGAMSTDTQYF.

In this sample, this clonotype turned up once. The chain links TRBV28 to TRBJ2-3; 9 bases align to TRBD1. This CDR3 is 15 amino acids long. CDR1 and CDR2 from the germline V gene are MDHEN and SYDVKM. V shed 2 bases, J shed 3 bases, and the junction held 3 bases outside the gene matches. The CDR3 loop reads CASSLGTGITDTQYF. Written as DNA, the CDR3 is TGTGCCAGCAGTTTAGGGACAGGGATAACAGATACGCAGTATTTT.

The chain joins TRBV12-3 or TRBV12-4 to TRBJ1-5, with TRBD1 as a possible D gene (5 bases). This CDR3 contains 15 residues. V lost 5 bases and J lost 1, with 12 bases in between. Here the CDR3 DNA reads TGTGCCAGCAGTCTATTGGGGGACAGCAATCAGCCCCAGCATTTT. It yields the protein CASSLLGDSNQPQHF.

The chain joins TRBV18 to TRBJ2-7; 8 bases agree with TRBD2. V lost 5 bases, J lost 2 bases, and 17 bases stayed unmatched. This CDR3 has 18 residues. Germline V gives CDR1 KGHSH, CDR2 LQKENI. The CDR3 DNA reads TGTGCCAGCTCATCACGGGGGGGAGAAAGAGCGGAGACCTACGAGCAGTACTTC. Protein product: CASSSRGGERAETYEQYF.

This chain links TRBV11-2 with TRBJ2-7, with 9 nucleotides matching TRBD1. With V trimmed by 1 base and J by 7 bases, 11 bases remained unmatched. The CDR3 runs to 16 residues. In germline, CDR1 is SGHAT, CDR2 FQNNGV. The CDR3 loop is CASSLGGQGRRGEQYF. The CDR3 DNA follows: TGTGCCAGCAGCTTAGGGGGACAGGGACGCCGGGGAGAGCAGTACTTC.